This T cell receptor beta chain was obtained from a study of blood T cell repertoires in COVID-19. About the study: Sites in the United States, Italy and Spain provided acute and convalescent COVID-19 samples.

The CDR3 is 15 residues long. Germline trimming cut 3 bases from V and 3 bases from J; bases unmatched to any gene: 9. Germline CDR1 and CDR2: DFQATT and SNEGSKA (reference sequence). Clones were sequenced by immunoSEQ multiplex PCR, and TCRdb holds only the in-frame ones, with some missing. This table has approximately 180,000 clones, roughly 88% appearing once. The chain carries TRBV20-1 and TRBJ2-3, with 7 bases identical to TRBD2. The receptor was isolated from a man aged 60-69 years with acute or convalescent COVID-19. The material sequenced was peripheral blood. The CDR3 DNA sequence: TGCAGTGCTAGTGGTGCGGGAGACGGAACAGATACGCAGTATTTT. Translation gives CSASGAGDGTDTQYF.